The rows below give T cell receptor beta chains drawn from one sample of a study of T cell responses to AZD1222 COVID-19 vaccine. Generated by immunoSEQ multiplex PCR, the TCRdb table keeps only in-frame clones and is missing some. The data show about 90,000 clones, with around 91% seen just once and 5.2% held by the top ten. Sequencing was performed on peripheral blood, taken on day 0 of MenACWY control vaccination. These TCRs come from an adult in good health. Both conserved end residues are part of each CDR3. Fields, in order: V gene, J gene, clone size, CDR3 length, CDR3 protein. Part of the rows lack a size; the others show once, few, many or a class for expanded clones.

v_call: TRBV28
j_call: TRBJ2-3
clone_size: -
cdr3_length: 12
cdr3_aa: CASSPRRDTQYF

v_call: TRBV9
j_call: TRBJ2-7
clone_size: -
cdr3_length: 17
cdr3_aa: CASSVEPSGGSIYEQYF

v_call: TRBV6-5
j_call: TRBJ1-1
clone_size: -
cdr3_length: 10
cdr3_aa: CATRNTEAFF

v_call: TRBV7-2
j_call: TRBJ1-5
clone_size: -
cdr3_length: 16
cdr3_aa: CASSLLEGTNNQPQHF

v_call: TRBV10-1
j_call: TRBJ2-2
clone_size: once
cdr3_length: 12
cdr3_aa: CASSKNTGELFF

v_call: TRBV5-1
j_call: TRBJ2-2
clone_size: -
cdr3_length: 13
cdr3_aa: CASSSGVSGELFF

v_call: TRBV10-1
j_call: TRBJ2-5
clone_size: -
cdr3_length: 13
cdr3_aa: CASSGIGQETQYF

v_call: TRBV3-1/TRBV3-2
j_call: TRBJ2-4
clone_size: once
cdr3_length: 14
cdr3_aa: CASSPTGLKNIQYF

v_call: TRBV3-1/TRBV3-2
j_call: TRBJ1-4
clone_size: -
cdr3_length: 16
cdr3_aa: CASSQEPRATNEKLFF

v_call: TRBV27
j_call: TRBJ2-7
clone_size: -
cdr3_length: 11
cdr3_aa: CASSRLNEQYF

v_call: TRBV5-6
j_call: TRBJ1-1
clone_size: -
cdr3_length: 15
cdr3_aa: CASSLAGTPGPEAFF

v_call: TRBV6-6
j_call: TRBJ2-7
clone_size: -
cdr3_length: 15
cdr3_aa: CASSRPGLVSYEQYF

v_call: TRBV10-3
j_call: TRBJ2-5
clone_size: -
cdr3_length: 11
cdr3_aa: CAISDTRSQYF

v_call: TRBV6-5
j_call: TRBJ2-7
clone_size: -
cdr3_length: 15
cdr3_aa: CASSSPAGTGYEQYF

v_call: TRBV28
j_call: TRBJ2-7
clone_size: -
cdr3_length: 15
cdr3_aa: CASTRTPMSSYEQYF

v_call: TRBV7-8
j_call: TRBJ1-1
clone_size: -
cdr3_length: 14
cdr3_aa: CASSLATGSTEAFF

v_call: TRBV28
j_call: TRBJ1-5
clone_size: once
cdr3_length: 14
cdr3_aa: CASSLYRVVEPQHF

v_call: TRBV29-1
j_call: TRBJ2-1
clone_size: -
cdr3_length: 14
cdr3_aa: CSVEDQDQFNEQFF

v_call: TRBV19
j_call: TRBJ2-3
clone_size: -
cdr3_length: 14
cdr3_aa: CASRRISDTDTQYF

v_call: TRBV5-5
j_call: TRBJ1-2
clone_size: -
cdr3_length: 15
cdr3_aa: CASSLSGTADYGYTF

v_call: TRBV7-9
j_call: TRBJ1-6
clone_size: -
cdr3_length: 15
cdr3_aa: CASSFGTGGDSPLHF

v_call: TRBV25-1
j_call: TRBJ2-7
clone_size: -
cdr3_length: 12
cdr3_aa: CASSPGSLKQYF

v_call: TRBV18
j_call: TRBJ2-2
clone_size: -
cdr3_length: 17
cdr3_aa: CASSPLQVGANTGELFF

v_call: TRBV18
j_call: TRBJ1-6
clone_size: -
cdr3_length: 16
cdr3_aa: CASSQSDSPGDSPLHF

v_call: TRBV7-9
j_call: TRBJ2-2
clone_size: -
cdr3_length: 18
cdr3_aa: CASRPLAGGRTNTGELFF

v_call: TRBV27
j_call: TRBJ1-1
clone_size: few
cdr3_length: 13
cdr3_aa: CASSLLMNTEAFF

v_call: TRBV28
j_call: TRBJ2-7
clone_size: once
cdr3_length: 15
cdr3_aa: CASSPFGGPTYEQYF

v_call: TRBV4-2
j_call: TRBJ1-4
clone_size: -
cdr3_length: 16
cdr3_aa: CASSQKQGAYNEKLFF

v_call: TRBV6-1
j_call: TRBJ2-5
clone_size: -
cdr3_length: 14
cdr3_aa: CASSEPGGDETQYF

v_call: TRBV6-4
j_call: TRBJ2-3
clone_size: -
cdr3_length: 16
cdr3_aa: CASSDLGIGGVGTQYF

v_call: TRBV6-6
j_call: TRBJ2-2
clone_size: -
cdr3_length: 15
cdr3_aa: CAAKQGFPNTGELFF

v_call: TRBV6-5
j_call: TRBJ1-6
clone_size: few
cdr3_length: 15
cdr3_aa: CASSRTEERGSPLHF

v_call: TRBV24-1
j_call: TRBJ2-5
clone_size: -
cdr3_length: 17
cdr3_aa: CATSEPGLAGGKETQYF

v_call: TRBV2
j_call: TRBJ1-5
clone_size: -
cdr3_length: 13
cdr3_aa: CASTTISNQPQHF

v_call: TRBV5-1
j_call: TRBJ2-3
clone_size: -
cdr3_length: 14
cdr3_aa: CASSWGGSTDTQYF

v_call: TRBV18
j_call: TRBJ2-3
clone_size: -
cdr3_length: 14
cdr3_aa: CASSERQGVDTQYF

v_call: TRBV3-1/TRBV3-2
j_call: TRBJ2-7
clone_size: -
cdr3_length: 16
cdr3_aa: CASSQVGLQGTGEQYF

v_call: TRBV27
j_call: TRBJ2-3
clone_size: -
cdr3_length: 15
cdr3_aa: CASSLRGSGTDTQYF

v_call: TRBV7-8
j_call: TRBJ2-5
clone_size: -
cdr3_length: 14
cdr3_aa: CASSLQGLIETQYF

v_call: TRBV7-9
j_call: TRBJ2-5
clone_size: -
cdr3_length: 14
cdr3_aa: CASSPSLLKETQYF

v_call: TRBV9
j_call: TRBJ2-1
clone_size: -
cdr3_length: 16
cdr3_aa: CASSVGGSGTYNEQFF

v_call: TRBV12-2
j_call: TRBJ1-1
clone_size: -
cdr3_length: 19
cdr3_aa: CASRLVSRIDRGQNTEAFF

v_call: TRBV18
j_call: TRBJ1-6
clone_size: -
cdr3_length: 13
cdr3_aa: CASSPQGDSPLHF

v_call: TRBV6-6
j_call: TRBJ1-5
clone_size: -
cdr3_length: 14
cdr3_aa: CASSTPGNNQPQHF

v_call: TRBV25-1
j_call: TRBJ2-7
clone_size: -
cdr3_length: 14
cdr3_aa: CASSDAGPPYEQYF

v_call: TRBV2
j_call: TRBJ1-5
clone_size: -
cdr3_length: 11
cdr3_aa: CASTVGQPQHF

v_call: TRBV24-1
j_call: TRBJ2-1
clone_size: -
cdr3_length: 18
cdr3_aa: CATSDFGAPSGLYNEQFF

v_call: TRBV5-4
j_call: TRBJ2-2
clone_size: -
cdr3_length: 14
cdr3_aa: CASSFTGYTGELFF

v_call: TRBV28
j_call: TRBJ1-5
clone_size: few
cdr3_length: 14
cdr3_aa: CASSLLQVKQPQHF

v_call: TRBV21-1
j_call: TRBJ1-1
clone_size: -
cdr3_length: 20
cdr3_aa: CASSKYFRDRGEVMNTEAFF

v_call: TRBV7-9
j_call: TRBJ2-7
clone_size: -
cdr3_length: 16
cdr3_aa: CASSLVKGQFENEQYF

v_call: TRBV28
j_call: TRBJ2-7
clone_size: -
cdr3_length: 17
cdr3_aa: CASSPQGGARSSYEQYF

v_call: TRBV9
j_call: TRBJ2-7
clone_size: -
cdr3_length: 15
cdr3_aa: CASSVGLAGDYEQYF

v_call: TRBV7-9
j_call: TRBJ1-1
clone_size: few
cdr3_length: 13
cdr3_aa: CASSPQLNTEAFF

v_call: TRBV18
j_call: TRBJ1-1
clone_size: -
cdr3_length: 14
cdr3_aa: CASSPQGIHTEAFF